The source of this T cell receptor (beta chain) is a study of T-cell reconstitution after alpha-beta-depleted transplantation in children. General observations from the study: Several hundred graft clones that had expanded were reportedly the source of alpha-beta T cells about two months after transplant. It was surviving recipient T cells and thymic progenitors that gave some patients high TCRbeta diversity at day 60. Newly produced T cells mostly provided counts and TCRbeta diversity after one year, as hyperexpanded clones declined.

Preparing the TCRbeta library involved the use of unique molecular identifiers. TCRdb reprocessed the PCR reads with MiXCR, giving one entry per CDR3 protein. The repertoire has hundreds of thousands of distinct CDR3 sequences, about 21% of them found once; the top ten carry 12% to 15%. Germline loops: CDR1 KGHDR, CDR2 SFDVKD. This CDR3 contains 11 residues. The germline V and J ends were trimmed by 9 bases and 2 bases, with 6 bases remaining between them. Worth noting for this clonotype: Its antigen remains unidentified.

The chain joins TRBV24-1 to TRBJ1-1; no clear D. The receptor comes from a boy younger than two who had a stem cell transplant for acute myeloid leukemia, so the T cells may come from the graft donor. The specimen comprised PBMCs, mostly from graft donor cells, sampled 360 days after TCRalphabeta/CD19-depleted stem cell transplant. CDR3 residues: CATATNTEAFF. CDR3 DNA: TGTGCCACCGCCACAAACACTGAAGCTTTCTTT.